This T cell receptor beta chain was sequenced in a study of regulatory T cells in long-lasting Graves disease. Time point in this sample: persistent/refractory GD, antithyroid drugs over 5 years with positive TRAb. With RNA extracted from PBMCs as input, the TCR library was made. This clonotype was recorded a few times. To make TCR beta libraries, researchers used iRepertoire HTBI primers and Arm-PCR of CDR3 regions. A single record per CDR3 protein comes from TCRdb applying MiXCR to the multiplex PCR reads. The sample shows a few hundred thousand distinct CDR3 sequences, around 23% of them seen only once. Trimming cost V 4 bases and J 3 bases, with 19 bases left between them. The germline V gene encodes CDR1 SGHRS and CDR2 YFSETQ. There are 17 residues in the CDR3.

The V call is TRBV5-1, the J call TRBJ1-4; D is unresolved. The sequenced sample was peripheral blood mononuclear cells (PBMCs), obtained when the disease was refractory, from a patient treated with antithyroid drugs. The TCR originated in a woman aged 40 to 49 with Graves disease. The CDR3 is CASSKRAGPTSNEKLFF. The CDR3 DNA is TGCGCCAGCAGCAAGAGGGCAGGACCTACTTCTAATGAAAAACTGTTTTTT. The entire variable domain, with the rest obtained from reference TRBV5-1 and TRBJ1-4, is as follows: KAGVTQTPRYLIKTRGQQVTLSCSPISGHRSVSWYQQTPGQGLQFLFEYFSETQRNKGNFPGRFSGRQFSNSRSEMNVSTLELGDSALYLCASSKRAGPTSNEKLFFGSGTQLSVL.